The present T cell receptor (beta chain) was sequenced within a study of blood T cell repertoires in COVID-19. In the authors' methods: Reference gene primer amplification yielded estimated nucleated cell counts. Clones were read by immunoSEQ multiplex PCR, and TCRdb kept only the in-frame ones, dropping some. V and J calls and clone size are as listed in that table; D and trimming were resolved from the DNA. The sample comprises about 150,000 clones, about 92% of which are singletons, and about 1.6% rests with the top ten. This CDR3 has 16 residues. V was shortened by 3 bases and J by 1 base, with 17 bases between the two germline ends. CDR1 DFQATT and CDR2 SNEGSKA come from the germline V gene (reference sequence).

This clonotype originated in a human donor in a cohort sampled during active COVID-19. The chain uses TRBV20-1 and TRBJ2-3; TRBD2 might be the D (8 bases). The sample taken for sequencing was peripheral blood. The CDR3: CSASPREGTGTDTQYF. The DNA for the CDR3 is TGCAGTGCTAGTCCCCGGGAGGGGACAGGCACAGATACGCAGTATTTT.